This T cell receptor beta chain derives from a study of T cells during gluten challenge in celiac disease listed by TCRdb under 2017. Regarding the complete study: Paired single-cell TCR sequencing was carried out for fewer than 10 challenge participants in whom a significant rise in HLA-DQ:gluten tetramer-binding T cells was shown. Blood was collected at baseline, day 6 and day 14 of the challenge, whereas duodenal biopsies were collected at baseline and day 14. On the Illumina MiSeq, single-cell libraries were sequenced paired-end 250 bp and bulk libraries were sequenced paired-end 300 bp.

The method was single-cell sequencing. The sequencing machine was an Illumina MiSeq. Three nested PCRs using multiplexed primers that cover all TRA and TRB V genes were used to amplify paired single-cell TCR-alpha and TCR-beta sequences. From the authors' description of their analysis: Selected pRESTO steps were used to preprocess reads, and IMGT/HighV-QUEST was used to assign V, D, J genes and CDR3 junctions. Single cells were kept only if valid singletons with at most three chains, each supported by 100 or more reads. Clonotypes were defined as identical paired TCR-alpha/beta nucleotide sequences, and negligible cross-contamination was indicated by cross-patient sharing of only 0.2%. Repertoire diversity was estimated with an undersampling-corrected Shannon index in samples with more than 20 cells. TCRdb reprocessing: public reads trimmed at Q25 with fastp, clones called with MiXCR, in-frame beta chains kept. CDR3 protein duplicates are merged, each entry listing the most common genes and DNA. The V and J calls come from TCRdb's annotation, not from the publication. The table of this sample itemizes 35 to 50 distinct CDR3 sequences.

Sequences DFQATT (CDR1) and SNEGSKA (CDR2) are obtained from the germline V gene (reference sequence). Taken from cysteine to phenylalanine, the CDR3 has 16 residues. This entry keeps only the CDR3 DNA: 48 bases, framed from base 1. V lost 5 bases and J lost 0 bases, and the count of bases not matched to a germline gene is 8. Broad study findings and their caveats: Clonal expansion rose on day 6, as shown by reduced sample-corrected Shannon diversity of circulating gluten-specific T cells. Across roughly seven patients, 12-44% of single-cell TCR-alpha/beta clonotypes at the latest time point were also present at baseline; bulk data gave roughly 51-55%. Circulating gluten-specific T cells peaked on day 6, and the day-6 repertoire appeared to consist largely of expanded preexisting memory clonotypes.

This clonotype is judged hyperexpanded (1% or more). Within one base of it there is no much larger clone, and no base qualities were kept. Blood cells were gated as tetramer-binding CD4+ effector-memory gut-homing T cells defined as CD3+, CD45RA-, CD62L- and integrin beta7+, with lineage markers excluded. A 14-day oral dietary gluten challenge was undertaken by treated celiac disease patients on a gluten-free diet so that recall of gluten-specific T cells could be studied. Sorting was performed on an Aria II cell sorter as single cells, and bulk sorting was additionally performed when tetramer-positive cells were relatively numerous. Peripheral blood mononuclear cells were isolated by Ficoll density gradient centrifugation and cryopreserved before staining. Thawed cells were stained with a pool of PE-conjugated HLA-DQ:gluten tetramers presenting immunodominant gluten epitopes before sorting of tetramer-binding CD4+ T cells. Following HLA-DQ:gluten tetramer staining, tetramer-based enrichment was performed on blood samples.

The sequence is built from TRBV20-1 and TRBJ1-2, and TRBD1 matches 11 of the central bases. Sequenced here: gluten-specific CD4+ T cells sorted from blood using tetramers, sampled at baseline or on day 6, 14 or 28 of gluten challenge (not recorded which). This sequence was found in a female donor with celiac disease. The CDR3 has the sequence CSAGGQGEKSNYGYTF. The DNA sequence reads TGCAGTGCTGGGGGACAGGGGGAGAAGTCTAACTATGGCTACACCTTC.